Shown below are 14 T cell receptor beta chains from a single sample sequenced in a study of T cell changes during pregnancy in multiple sclerosis. Sequencing used immunoSEQ multiplex PCR; TCRdb keeps in-frame clones, though not all of them. This table holds some 77,000 clones, about 88% found once. The specimen comprised peripheral blood, sampled before pregnancy. These TCRs come from a female donor with multiple sclerosis, enrolled in a pregnancy study.

The chain uses TRBV14 and TRBJ1-1; D is possibly TRBD1 (5 bases). Germline V gene data show CDR1 as SGHDN and CDR2 as FVKESK. V was cut by 0 bases and J by 2 bases, with 13 bases left in between. The CDR3 runs to 16 residues. The DNA of the CDR3 is TGTGCCAGCAGCCAAGAAATAAGGAGGGGTAACACTGAAGCTTTCTTT. Its translation is CASSQEIRRGNTEAFF.

The chain carries TRBV7-8 and TRBJ1-1; 8 bases match TRBD1. The CDR3 length is 15 residues. After removal of 2 bases from V and 5 bases from J, the junction contained 7 bases not matched to a gene. Germline values: CDR1 SGHVS, CDR2 FQNEAQ. CDR3 sequence (DNA): TGTGCCAGCAGCTTACAGGGGGCGTTACAAACTGAAGCTTTCTTT. This codes for CASSLQGALQTEAFF.

The V and J genes are TRBV15 and TRBJ1-3; 8 bases map to TRBD1. The CDR3 totals 16 residues. Germline CDR1 is LNHNV and CDR2 is YYDKDF (reference sequence). V lost 2 bases, J lost 3 bases, and 6 bases stayed unmatched. This CDR3 is CATSRYWTGIGNTIYF. The DNA for the CDR3 is TGTGCCACCAGCAGATACTGGACAGGGATTGGAAACACCATATATTTT.

This clone came up a few times. The genes are TRBV19 and TRBJ1-1; D perhaps matches TRBD1 (5 bases). CDR1 and CDR2 (germline): LNHDA, SQIVND (reference sequence). The CDR3 loop spans 13 amino acids. Trimming removed 7 bases from V and 6 bases from J, with 15 bases in between. The CDR3 coding sequence is TGTGCCAGTATTGGCACCAGGGCCCCTGAAGCTTTCTTT. The encoded protein is CASIGTRAPEAFF.

The chain links TRBV29-1 to TRBJ1-1; 8 bases map to TRBD1. Per germline, CDR1 SQVTM and CDR2 ANQGSEA. J gave up 4 bases and V 6 bases, and 7 bases lay outside the gene matches. The CDR3 is 13 amino acids. The CDR3 loop is CSVRTGQSTEAFF. The CDR3 DNA is TGCAGCGTCCGGACAGGGCAAAGCACTGAAGCTTTCTTT.

This sequence joins TRBV5-4 and TRBJ1-1; 7 nucleotides align to TRBD1. Germline V lookup: CDR1 SGHNT, CDR2 YYREEE (reference sequence). The CDR3 consists of 13 residues. V shed 8 bases and J 0 bases; nucleotides not matched to a gene: 4. DNA for the CDR3: TGTGCCAGTAAGGGACAGATGAACACTGAAGCTTTCTTT. Protein: CASKGQMNTEAFF.

The rearrangement joins TRBV2 to TRBJ2-7, with a possible D match to TRBD2 (6 bases). The CDR3 has 15 amino acids. With 8 bases removed from V and 1 base from J, the gap between germline ends came to 18 bases. The germline gives CDR1 SNHLY, CDR2 FYNNEI. The CDR3 sequence is CASLALERVSYEQYF. CDR3 coding DNA: TGTGCCAGCCTTGCTCTAGAGCGGGTTTCCTACGAGCAGTACTTC.

The genes are TRBV6-4 and TRBJ2-3; a possible D gene is TRBD2 (6 bases). This CDR3 is built from 14 residues. V was trimmed by 4 bases and J by 0 bases, leaving 8 bases between them. The germline V gene has CDR1 MRHNA and CDR2 SNTAGT. CDR3: CASSGAGSTDTQYF. CDR3 DNA: TGTGCCAGCAGTGGTGCGGGGAGCACAGATACGCAGTATTTT.

A single count supports this clone. The chain employs TRBV2 and TRBJ2-1; D not resolved. V was shortened by 6 bases and J by 4 bases, with 10 bases between the two germline ends. The germline V gene has CDR1 SNHLY and CDR2 FYNNEI. The length of the CDR3 is 13 residues. The CDR3 DNA is TGTGCCAGCAGACAGCCACCTTACAATGAGCAGTTCTTC. This encodes CASRQPPYNEQFF.

In this sample, this clone turned up once. Here the CDR3 reads CASSLHGTGNYGYTF. In DNA form, the CDR3 reads TGTGCCAGCAGCTTGCACGGGACAGGAAACTATGGCTACACCTTC. The gene calls are TRBV7-2 and TRBJ1-2, with 8 bases that match TRBD1. CDR1 SGHTA and CDR2 FQGNSA come from the germline V gene. The CDR3 sequence is 15 residues long. With 3 bases clipped from V and 2 bases from J, the junction kept 5 bases outside the gene matches.

Points on this clone: Other DNA sequences from this sample encode an identical CDR3 as well. The chain uses TRBV6-6 and TRBJ1-1; a possible D gene is TRBD1 (5 bases). CDR1 is MNHNY, CDR2 SVGAGI, per germline (reference sequence). The CDR3 totals 13 residues. Trimming removed 6 bases at V and 3 bases at J, with 11 bases between. CDR3 DNA sequence: TGTGCCAGCAGGCCACAAGGGGACACTGAAGCTTTCTTT. Its translation: CASRPQGDTEAFF.

V is TRBV19 and J is TRBJ2-7; TRBD2 is a possible D gene (6 bases). Trimming shortened V by 3 bases and J by 4 bases, and 19 bases separated the two germline ends. The length of the CDR3 is 16 residues. In germline, CDR1 is LNHDA, CDR2 SQIVND (reference sequence). This CDR3 reads CASSMEGNSLPYEQYF. CDR3 DNA: TGTGCCAGTAGTATGGAGGGGAACTCACTTCCTTACGAGCAGTACTTC.

This chain joins TRBV28 and TRBJ2-7, with 8 bases aligning to TRBD2. The germline CDR1 and CDR2 sequences are MDHEN and SYDVKM. V lost 7 bases to trimming and J lost 1 base; unmatched junction nucleotides: 6. The CDR3 length is 14 residues. The CDR3 sequence is CASTSAGGSYEQYF. DNA for the CDR3: TGTGCCAGCACTAGCGCGGGGGGTTCCTACGAGCAGTACTTC. The whole variable domain, remainder taken from reference TRBV28 and TRBJ2-7, is DVKVTQSSRYLVKRTGEKVFLECVQDMDHENMFWYRQDPGLGLRLIYFSYDVKMKEKGDIPEGYSVSREKKERFSLILESASTNQTSMYLCASTSAGGSYEQYFGPGTRLTVT.

V usage is TRBV4-2 and J usage is TRBJ1-1; TRBD1 matches 7 bases. The CDR3 covers 15 residues. V lost 4 bases and J lost 1; bases outside the gene matches: 6. Per germline, CDR1 LGHNA and CDR2 YNFKEQ. The chain's CDR3 is CASSRDSRSNTEAFF. The CDR3 coding sequence is TGTGCCAGCAGCCGGGACAGCCGATCGAACACTGAAGCTTTCTTT.